This T cell receptor beta chain appears in the sequencing data of a study of early T cells in non-severe SARS-CoV-2 infection. Germline V gives CDR1 SGHAT, CDR2 FQNNGV. J was trimmed by 8 bases and V by 1 base; bases with no gene match: 5. CDR3 length equals 14 residues. Individual cDNA molecules each received unique molecular identifiers attached to them. One entry per CDR3 protein, called by TCRdb with MiXCR from the 5' RACE reads. The table shows approximately 37,000 distinct CDR3 sequences, with 5% to 5.5% occurring only once. In this sample, this clonotype turned up many times. Sequencing used whole blood, obtained at baseline. This chain uses TRBV11-2 with TRBJ2-1; 7 nucleotides agree with TRBD2. This receptor was identified in an adult who was a healthcare worker with PCR-confirmed SARS-CoV-2 infection or an uninfected control (not recorded which). CDR3 sequence (DNA): TGTGCCAGCAGCTTAGGAGGGAGGGGCGATGAGCAGTTCTTC. It codes for CASSLGGRGDEQFF.